One T cell receptor beta chain is described in this entry. Its target is not known. Some second doses came at about 4 weeks and others at about 12 weeks; these were pooled. This sample is part of a study of T cell responses to AZD1222 COVID-19 vaccine. Overall study findings and caveats: Targets within unmutated variant regions were reportedly found for nearly half of spike-specific TCRs. Baseline seropositivity occurred in only a handful of AZD1222 recipients. Donors skewed white British and female; clonal diversity was possibly underestimated.

Germline V lookup: CDR1 LNHDA, CDR2 SQIVND (reference sequence). The CDR3 spans 13 residues. Trimming removed 4 bases at V and 1 base at J, with 7 bases between. Produced via immunoSEQ multiplex PCR; TCRdb's table is partial and in-frame only. Altogether some 100,000 clones are present, 80% to 90% being singletons, with the ten largest covering about 2.7%. This TCR was sampled from an adult who received the AZD1222 COVID-19 vaccine. Here the sequenced sample was peripheral blood, taken 28 days after the second AZD1222 dose. The chain joins TRBV19 to TRBJ1-1, with no clear D. Here the CDR3 reads CASSTGRNTEAFF. The CDR3 DNA follows: TGTGCCAGTAGTACCGGACGGAACACTGAAGCTTTCTTT.